This T cell receptor beta chain was profiled in a study of cytomegalovirus exposure and HLA in healthy donors. The PCR ran on 60 Vbeta and 13 Jbeta primers. Clones were read by immunoSEQ multiplex PCR, and TCRdb kept only the in-frame ones, dropping some. The top ten hold under 1.5% of the sample, which has about 110,000 clones, about 81% seen once. This clone was seen a handful of times. V was trimmed by 4 bases and J by 1 base, leaving 10 bases between them. The CDR3 totals 14 residues. Germline CDR1 reads LGHNA; CDR2 reads YSLEER. This chain links TRBV4-3 with TRBJ1-1; TRBD1 is a possible D gene (6 bases). The sequence was collected from a man aged 25-40 years in good health and CMV-seronegative. Sequences were obtained from PBMCs. The CDR3 sequence is CASSPRGGNTEAFF. CDR3 nucleotide sequence: TGCGCCAGCAGCCCCCGAGGGGGGAACACTGAAGCTTTCTTT.